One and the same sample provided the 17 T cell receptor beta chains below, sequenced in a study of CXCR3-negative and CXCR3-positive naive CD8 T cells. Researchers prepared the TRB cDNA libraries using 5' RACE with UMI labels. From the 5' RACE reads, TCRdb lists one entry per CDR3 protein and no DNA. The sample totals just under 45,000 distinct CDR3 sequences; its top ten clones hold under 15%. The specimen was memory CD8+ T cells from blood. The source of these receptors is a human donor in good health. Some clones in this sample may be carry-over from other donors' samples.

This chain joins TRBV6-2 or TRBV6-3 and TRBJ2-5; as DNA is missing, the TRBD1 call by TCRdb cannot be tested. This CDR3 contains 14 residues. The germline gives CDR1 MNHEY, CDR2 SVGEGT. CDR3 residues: CASLLWGYQETQYF.

CDR3 residues: CSAPLGNEQFF. J is TRBJ2-1 and V is TRBV29-1; TCRdb picks TRBD1, but there is no DNA to check that call. The CDR3 sequence is 11 residues long. The germline gives CDR1 SQVTM, CDR2 ANQGSEA.

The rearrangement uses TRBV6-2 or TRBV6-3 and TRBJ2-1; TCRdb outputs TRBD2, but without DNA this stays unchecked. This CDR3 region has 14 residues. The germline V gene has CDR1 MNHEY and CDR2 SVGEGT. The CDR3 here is CAGAVAGGPHEQFF.

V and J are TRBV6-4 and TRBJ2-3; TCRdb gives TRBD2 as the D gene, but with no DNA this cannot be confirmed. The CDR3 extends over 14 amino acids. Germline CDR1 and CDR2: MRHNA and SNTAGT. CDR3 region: CASSDGGGTDTQYF.

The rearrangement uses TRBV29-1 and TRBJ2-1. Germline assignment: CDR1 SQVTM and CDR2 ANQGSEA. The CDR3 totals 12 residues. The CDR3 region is CSVEELTYEQFF.

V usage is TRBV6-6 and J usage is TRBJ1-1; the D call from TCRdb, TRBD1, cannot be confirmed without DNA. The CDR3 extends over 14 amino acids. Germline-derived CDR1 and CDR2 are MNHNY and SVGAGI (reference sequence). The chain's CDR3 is CASSPQQGSPEAFF.

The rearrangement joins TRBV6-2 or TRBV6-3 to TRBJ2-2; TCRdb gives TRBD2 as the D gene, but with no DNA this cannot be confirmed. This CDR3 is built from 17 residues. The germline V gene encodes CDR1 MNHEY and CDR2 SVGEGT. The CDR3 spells CASRETRPVSGTGELFF.

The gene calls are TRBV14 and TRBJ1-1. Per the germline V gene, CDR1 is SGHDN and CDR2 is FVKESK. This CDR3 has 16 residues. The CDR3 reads CASSQIPTVFNTEAFF.

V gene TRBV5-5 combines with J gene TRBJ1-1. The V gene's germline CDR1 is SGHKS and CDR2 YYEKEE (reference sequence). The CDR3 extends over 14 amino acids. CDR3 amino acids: CASSWTATNTEAFF.

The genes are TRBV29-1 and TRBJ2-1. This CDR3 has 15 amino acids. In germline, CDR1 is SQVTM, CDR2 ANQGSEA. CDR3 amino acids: CSAEGLDSSYNEQFF.

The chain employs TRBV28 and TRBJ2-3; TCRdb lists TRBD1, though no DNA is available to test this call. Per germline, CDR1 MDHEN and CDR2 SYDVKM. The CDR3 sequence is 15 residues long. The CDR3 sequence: CASDPGGSLEDTQYF.

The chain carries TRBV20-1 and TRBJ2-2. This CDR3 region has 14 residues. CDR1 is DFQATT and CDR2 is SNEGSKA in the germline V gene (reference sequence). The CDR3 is CSARAGGETGELFF.

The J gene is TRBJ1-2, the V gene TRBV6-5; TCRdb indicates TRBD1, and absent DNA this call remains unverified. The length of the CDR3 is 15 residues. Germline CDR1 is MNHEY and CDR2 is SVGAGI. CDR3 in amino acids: CASSYGWGAADGYTF.

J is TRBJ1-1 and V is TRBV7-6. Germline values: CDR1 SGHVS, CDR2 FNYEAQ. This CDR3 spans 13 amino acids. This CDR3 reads CASSSRVTTEAFF.

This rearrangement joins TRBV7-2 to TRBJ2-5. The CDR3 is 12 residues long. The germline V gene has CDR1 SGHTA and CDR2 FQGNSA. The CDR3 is CACHRDEETQYF.

CDR3 amino acids: CAINPDGAYEQYF. The V and J genes are TRBV10-3 and TRBJ2-7; no DNA is available, so the TRBD1 call from TCRdb remains unchecked. The CDR3 covers 13 residues. The germline gives CDR1 ENHRY, CDR2 SYGVKD.

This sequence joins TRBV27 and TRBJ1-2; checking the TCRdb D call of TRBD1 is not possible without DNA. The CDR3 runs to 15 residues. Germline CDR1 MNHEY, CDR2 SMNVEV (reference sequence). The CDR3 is CAVKTGLRGNYGYTF.